Detailed here is one TCR beta chain. This entry is derived from a study of CD8 T cells in Susac syndrome. RNA, at about 0.5 to 1 ug, was reverse transcribed with random hexamers. The amplification used immunoSEQ multiplex PCR on TCR beta CDR3; it spanned 54 Vbeta and 13 Jbeta. TCRdb redid the calling of the immunoSEQ multiplex PCR reads with MiXCR, one entry per CDR3 protein. The repertoire has around 190,000 distinct CDR3 sequences, 85% to 95% of them found once; the top ten carry 0.09% to 0.12%. Deletions cut 1 base from V and 10 bases from J, with 8 bases between. CDR3 size: 12 residues. This TCR was sampled from a human donor in good health. The source material was CD4+ T cells from PBMCs. The chain uses TRBV12-3 or TRBV12-4 and TRBJ2-1; unclear D gene. As DNA, the CDR3 is TGTGCCAGCAGTTTAGGGCAGTTGGAGCAGTTCTTC. This codes for CASSLGQLEQFF.